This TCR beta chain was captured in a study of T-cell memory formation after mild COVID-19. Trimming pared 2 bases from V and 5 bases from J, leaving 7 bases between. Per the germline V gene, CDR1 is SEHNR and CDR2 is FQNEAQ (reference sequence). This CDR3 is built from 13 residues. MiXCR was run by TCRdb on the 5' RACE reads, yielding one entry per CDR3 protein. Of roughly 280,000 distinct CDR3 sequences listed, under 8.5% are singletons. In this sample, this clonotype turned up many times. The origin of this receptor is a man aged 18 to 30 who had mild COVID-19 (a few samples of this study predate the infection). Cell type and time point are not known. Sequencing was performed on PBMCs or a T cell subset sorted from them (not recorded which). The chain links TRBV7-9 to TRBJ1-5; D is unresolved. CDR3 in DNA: TGTGCCAGCAGCTTAAGCACCTATCAGCCCCAGCATTTT. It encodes CASSLSTYQPQHF.